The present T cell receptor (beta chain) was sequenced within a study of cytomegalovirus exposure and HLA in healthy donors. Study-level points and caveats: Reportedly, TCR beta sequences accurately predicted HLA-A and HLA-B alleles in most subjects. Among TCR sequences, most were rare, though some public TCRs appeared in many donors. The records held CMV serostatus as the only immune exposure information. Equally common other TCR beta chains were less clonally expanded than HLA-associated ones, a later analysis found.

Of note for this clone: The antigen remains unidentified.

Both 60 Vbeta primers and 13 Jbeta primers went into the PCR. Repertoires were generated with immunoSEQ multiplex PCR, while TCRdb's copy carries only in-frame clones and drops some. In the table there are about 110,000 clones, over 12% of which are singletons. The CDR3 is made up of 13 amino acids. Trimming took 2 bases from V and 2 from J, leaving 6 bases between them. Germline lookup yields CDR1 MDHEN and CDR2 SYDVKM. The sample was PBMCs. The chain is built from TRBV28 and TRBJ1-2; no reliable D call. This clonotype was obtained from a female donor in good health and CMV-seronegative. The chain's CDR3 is CASSLVGNYGYTF. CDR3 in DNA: TGTGCCAGCAGTTTAGTGGGCAACTATGGCTACACCTTC.